The source of this T cell receptor beta chain is a study of CD8+ T cells in alopecia areata. V dropped 3 bases and J dropped 5 bases, with 10 bases sitting between them. Germline lookup yields CDR1 SEHNR and CDR2 FQNEAQ (reference sequence). The CDR3 totals 13 residues. Once RNA had been extracted, it was reverse transcribed into cDNA to act as the sequencing template. Sequenced by immunoSEQ multiplex PCR; TCRdb stores in-frame clones only, minus some. Among under 95,000 clones, just over 70% were seen once, and the ten largest hold about 18%. Study findings and constraints: Persistence of many expanded lesional clones was seen in scalp and blood during tofacitinib.

As to this clone: Its matching antigen is unknown.

Stated treatment: oral pan-JAK inhibitor, 5-10 mg twice daily. Sorted populations comprised CD4+ and CD8+ T cells obtained from PBMCs. The rearrangement uses TRBV7-9 and TRBJ2-5, with a possible D match to TRBD2 (6 bases). This receptor was obtained from a human donor with alopecia areata. The sequences come from CD8+ T cells sorted from blood, collected around week 44, from a patient treated with tofacitinib. The CDR3 DNA reads as TGTGCCAGCAGCTTGGGGGGATGGGAGACCCAGTACTTC. This sequence encodes CASSLGGWETQYF.